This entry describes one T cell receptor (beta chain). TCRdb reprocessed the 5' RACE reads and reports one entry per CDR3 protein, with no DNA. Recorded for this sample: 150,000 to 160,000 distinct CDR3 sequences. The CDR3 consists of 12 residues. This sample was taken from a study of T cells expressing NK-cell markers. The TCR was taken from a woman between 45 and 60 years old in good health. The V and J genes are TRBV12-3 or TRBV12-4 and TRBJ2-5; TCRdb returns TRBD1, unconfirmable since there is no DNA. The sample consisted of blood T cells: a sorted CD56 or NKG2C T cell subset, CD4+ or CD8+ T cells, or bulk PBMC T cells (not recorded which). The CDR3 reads CASALGEGDQYF.